One and the same sample provided the 22 T cell receptor beta chains below, sequenced in a study of CD8 T cells in Susac syndrome. With random hexamers, reverse transcription was performed on about 0.5 to 1 ug of RNA. TCRdb re-derived calls from the immunoSEQ multiplex PCR reads in MiXCR, one entry per CDR3 protein. This sample has about 280,000 distinct CDR3 sequences; 70% to 90% occur once, and the top ten carry over 0.1%. Specimen: CD8+ T cells from PBMCs. The receptors were sampled from a human donor with multiple sclerosis.

The chain links TRBV19 to TRBJ1-2; no definite D call. The germline V and J ends were trimmed by 8 bases and 4 bases, with 8 bases remaining between them. Germline lookup yields CDR1 LNHDA and CDR2 SQIVND (reference sequence). The CDR3 consists of 11 residues. CDR3 in DNA: TGTGCCAGTGAGTGGGGCTATGGCTACACCTTC. Encoded protein: CASEWGYGYTF.

This rearrangement joins TRBV10-3 to TRBJ2-3, with 9 bases aligning to TRBD2. This CDR3 contains 15 residues. Germline V gene lookup returns CDR1 ENHRY and CDR2 SYGVKD. After removal of 2 bases from V and 1 base from J, the junction contained 1 base not matched to a gene. CDR3 coding DNA: TGTGCCATCAGTGAGCGCGGGAGGGGCACAGATACGCAGTATTTT. This codes for CAISERGRGTDTQYF.

V usage is TRBV30 and J usage is TRBJ1-1, with D possibly TRBD1 on 6 matching bases. The V gene lost 7 bases and the J gene lost 0 bases, with 12 bases spanning the gap. CDR1 GTSNPN and CDR2 SVGIG come from the germline V gene (reference sequence). The length of the CDR3 is 13 residues. This chain's CDR3 is CAFHDRLNTEAFF. CDR3 sequence (DNA): TGTGCCTTCCACGACAGGTTGAACACTGAAGCTTTCTTT.

This clonotype has a single count. J is TRBJ2-3 and V is TRBV28, with 9 positions matching TRBD1. This CDR3 has 15 residues. The trim removed 8 bases at V and 2 bases at J, leaving 8 bases unmatched. Germline V gives CDR1 MDHEN, CDR2 SYDVKM. The DNA for the CDR3 is TGTGCCAGCTCACAGGGGGCTAGTATCACAGATACGCAGTATTTT. As protein: CASSQGASITDTQYF.

This chain joins TRBV29-1 and TRBJ2-7; possible D gene TRBD2, 6 bases. V shed 4 bases and J shed 1 base, with 14 bases lying between them. The CDR3 is 14 amino acids. Germline CDR1 is SQVTM and CDR2 is ANQGSEA. The CDR3 DNA sequence: TGCAGCGTTGTTACGGGAGCCCTTTCCTACGAGCAGTACTTC. Its translation: CSVVTGALSYEQYF.

The chain recombines TRBV12-3 or TRBV12-4 with TRBJ2-3, with 8 bases matching TRBD2. CDR3 size: 15 residues. V was clipped by 7 bases and J by 6 bases; unmatched bases: 12. DNA of the CDR3: TGTGCCAGCACCGGGAGACTAGCGATACCTGATACGCAGTATTTT. Its protein product is CASTGRLAIPDTQYF.

The chain joins TRBV5-1 to TRBJ2-1, with D perhaps being TRBD1 or TRBD2 (5 bases each). Germline CDR1 and CDR2: SGHRS and YFSETQ. With 5 bases removed from V and 3 bases from J, the gap between germline ends came to 9 bases. CDR3 length: 13 residues. This CDR3 is CASSWGIYNEQFF. DNA for the CDR3: TGCGCCAGCAGTTGGGGGATCTACAATGAGCAGTTCTTC.

The genes are TRBV4-1 and TRBJ2-3; 7 bases agree with TRBD2. After removal of 0 bases from V and 1 base from J, the junction contained 7 bases not matched to a gene. This CDR3 has 17 residues. Germline lookup yields CDR1 MGHRA and CDR2 YSYEKL. The CDR3 loop is CASSQDWREPRTDTQYF. The CDR3 bases are TGCGCCAGCAGCCAAGATTGGCGGGAGCCGCGCACAGATACGCAGTATTTT.

The chain's CDR3 is CSVEPIDGYTF. The CDR3 region has the DNA TGCAGCGTTGAGCCCATTGATGGCTACACCTTC. The genes are TRBV29-1 and TRBJ1-2; no clear D. Per the germline V gene, CDR1 is SQVTM and CDR2 is ANQGSEA. V lost 3 bases, J lost 6 bases, and 8 bases lay in between. The CDR3 is 11 residues long. The complete variable domain, with remaining parts taken from reference TRBV29-1 and TRBJ1-2, reads SAVISQKPSRDICQRGTSLTIQCQVDSQVTMMFWYRQQPGQSLTLIATANQGSEATYESGFVIDKFPISRPNLTFSTLTVSNMSPEDSSIYLCSVEPIDGYTFGSGTRLTVV.

The chain carries TRBV19 and TRBJ1-6; 9 bases align to TRBD1. J lost 11 bases, V lost 5 bases, and 7 bases had no gene match. CDR3 length: 14 residues. From germline, CDR1 is LNHDA and CDR2 SQIVND (reference sequence). The CDR3 bases are TGTGCCAGTAGTCCGGACAGGGGTAGGCCACCCCTCCACTTT. Translated, it gives CASSPDRGRPPLHF.

The V and J genes are TRBV12-3 or TRBV12-4 and TRBJ1-5; TRBD1 matches 10 bases. The CDR3 has 18 amino acids. The trim removed 2 bases at V and 5 bases at J, leaving 12 bases unmatched. The CDR3 loop reads CASSLLGVLTGGDQPQHF. As DNA, the CDR3 is TGTGCCAGCAGTTTATTGGGGGTCCTGACAGGGGGCGATCAGCCCCAGCATTTT.

The chain couples TRBV6-1 to TRBJ1-2; D unresolved. CDR1 and CDR2 (germline): MNHNS, SASEGT. The length of the CDR3 is 13 residues. V lost 6 bases to trimming and J lost 5 bases, with 13 bases between them. As DNA, the CDR3 is TGTGCCAGCAGGGACGATGCGCTTTATGGCTACACCTTC. Translated, it gives CASRDDALYGYTF.

The chain is built from TRBV6-5 and TRBJ2-3; D is perhaps TRBD1 (6 bases). The germline gives CDR1 MNHEY, CDR2 SVGAGI. The CDR3 runs to 14 residues. The V end lost 6 bases, the J end lost 0 bases, and 10 bases lay between the germline ends. CDR3 sequence (DNA): TGTGCCAGCAGCTGGACAGCTAGCACAGATACGCAGTATTTT. Its translation is CASSWTASTDTQYF.

V and J are TRBV6-5 and TRBJ2-7; 8 bases match TRBD2. The ends lost 4 bases at V and 2 bases at J; junction bases unmatched: 7. Germline V gene data show CDR1 as MNHEY and CDR2 as SVGAGI. The CDR3 runs 15 residues. CDR3 amino acids: CASSSHPGLAYEQYF. The CDR3 region has the DNA TGTGCCAGCAGTTCCCACCCGGGACTAGCCTACGAGCAGTACTTC.

This clonotype was seen only once. Germline and junction disagree at one end, which may indicate a read error. The CDR3 nucleotides read TGTGCCAGCAGCTTACCCCCGAGCTCGTCATCCTACAATGAGCAGCTCTTC. Its translation: CASSLPPSSSSYNEQLF. The rearrangement uses TRBV7-8 and TRBJ2-1; no definite D call. The CDR3 has 17 amino acids. CDR1 is SGHVS, CDR2 FQNEAQ, per germline.

V and J are TRBV2 and TRBJ1-2, with 7 bases aligning to TRBD1. The CDR3 is 11 amino acids. Trimming removed 10 bases from V and 6 bases from J; junction bases left unmatched: 5. Germline V gene sequence: CDR1 SNHLY, CDR2 FYNNEI. This CDR3 is CAIQGTHGYTF. For the CDR3, the DNA is TGTGCCATACAGGGGACCCATGGCTACACCTTC.

V and J are TRBV5-1 and TRBJ2-2, with 14 bases that match TRBD2. The length of the CDR3 is 18 residues. Germline CDR1 and CDR2: SGHRS and YFSETQ. V gave up 4 bases and J gave up 4 bases; unmatched junction bases: 9. CDR3 in amino acids: CASSDGTSGRRLTGELFF. DNA of the CDR3: TGCGCCAGCAGCGACGGGACTAGCGGGAGAAGGCTCACCGGGGAGCTGTTTTTT.

This clonotype was seen just once. V gene TRBV4-1 combines with J gene TRBJ1-2; the D gene is possibly TRBD1 (6 bases). Germline V gives CDR1 MGHRA, CDR2 YSYEKL. Trimming stripped 5 bases from V and 6 bases from J, with 22 bases between. CDR3 length equals 16 residues. DNA of the CDR3: TGCGCCAGCAGCAAGAGGACAGTAGGCTTCTCCCATGGCTACACCTTC. It specifies CASSKRTVGFSHGYTF.

This chain links TRBV9 with TRBJ2-1; TRBD1 or TRBD2 may be the D gene (5 bases each). This CDR3 contains 20 residues. V was cut by 1 base and J by 8 bases, with 31 bases left in between. Germline loops: CDR1 SGDLS, CDR2 YYNGEE. The CDR3 protein is CASSVTGDPRFIGRGDEQFF. CDR3 DNA sequence: TGTGCCAGCAGCGTAACCGGGGACCCCCGCTTCATCGGCCGTGGGGATGAGCAGTTCTTC.

This chain links TRBV27 with TRBJ2-1; a weak D match, TRBD2 (5 bases). The germline V and J ends were trimmed by 2 bases and 4 bases, with 9 bases remaining between them. The CDR3 extends over 14 amino acids. Germline CDR1 MNHEY, CDR2 SMNVEV (reference sequence). The CDR3 region has the DNA TGTGCCAGCAGTTTAGGGCGGGTGTACAATGAGCAGTTCTTC. It encodes CASSLGRVYNEQFF.

The CDR3 loop reads CASTSGSGKNIQYF. CDR3 in DNA: TGTGCCAGCACTAGCGGGAGTGGCAAAAACATTCAGTACTTC. The chain recombines TRBV25-1 with TRBJ2-4; 10 bases align to TRBD2. Per the germline V gene, CDR1 is MGHDK and CDR2 is SYGVNS. The CDR3 contains 14 residues. The J segment lost 3 bases and the V segment lost 7 bases, leaving 3 bases of the junction unmatched.

This clonotype was counted a single time. The chain uses TRBV20-1 and TRBJ1-6; 12 bases agree with TRBD1. Germline-derived CDR1 and CDR2 are DFQATT and SNEGSKA (reference sequence). With V trimmed by 2 bases and J by 12 bases, 5 bases remained unmatched. The CDR3 has 14 amino acids. CDR3 residues: CSARLRDRGRPLHF. The CDR3 DNA is TGCAGTGCTAGACTCCGGGACAGGGGGCGACCCCTCCACTTT.